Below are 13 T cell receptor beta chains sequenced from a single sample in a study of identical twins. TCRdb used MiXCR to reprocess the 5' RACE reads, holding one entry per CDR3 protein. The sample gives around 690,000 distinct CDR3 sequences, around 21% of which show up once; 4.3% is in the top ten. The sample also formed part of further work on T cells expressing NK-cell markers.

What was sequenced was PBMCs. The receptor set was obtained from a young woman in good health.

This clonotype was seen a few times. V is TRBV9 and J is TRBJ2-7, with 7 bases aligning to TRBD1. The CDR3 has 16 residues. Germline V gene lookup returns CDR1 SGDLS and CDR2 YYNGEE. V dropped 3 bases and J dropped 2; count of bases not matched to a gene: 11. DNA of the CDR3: TGTGCCAGCAGCGACCCGACAGGGCCGTCCCCCTACGAGCAGTACTTC. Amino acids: CASSDPTGPSPYEQYF.

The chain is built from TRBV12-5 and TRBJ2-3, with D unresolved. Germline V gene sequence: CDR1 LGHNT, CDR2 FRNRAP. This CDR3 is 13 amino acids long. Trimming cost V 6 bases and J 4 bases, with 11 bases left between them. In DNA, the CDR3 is TGTGCTAGTGGGCCGCATCTTGCAGATACGCAGTATTTT. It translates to CASGPHLADTQYF.

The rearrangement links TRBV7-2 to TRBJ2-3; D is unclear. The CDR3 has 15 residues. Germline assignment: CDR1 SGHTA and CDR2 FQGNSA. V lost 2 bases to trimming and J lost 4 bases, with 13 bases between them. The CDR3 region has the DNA TGTGCCAGCAGCTTAACCCCTAGGAGCCCAGATACGCAGTATTTT. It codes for CASSLTPRSPDTQYF.

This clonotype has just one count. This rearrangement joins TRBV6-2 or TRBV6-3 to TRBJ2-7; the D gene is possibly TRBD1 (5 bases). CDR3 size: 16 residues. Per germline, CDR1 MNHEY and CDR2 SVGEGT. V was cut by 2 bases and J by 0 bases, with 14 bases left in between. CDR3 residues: CASSYGARDTSYEQYF. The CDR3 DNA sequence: TGTGCCAGCAGTTACGGGGCGAGAGACACCTCCTACGAGCAGTACTTC.

CDR3 region: CASSQDQKSGNTIYF. The CDR3 region has the DNA TGCGCCAGCAGCCAAGATCAGAAGTCTGGAAACACCATATATTTT. The chain is built from TRBV4-3 and TRBJ1-3, with D hard to call. The CDR3 sequence is 15 residues long. Trimming took off 0 bases at V and 1 base at J, with 7 bases between the two ends. From germline, CDR1 is LGHNA and CDR2 YSLEER.

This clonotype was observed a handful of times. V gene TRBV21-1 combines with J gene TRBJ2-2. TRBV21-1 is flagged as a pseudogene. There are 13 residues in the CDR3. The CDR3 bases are TGTGCCAGCAGCAAAGCGCTAGGAGGGGAGCTGTTTTTT. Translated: CASSKALGGELFF.

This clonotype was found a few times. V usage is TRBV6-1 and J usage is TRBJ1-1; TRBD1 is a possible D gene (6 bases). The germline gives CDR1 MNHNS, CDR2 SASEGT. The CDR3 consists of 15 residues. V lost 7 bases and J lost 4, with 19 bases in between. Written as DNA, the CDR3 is TGTGCCAGCACCTACAACAGGGCATCGGGCACTGAAGCTTTCTTT. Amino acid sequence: CASTYNRASGTEAFF.

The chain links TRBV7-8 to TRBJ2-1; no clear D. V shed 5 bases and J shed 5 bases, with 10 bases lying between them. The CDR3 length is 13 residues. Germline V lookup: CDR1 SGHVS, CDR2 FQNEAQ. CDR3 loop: CASSPDVNNEQFF. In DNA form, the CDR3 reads TGTGCCAGCAGCCCCGATGTTAACAATGAGCAGTTCTTC.

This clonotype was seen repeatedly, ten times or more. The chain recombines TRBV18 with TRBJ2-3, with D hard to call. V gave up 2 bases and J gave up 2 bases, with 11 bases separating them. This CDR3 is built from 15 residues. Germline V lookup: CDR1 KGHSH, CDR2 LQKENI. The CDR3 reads CASSPSVGTTDTQYF. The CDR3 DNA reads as TGTGCCAGCTCACCATCGGTTGGTACCACAGATACGCAGTATTTT.

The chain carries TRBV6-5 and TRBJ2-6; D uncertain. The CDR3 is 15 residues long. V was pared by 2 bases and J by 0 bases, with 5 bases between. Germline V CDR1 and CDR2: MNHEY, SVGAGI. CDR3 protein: CASSYTFSGANVLTF. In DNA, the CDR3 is TGTGCCAGCAGTTACACCTTCTCTGGGGCCAACGTCCTGACTTTC.

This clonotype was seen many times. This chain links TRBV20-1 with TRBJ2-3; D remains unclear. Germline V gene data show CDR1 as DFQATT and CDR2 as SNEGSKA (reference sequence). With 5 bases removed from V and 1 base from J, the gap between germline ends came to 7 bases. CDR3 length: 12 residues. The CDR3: CSAPLRTDTQYF. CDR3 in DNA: TGCAGTGCTCCCCTTCGCACAGATACGCAGTATTTT.

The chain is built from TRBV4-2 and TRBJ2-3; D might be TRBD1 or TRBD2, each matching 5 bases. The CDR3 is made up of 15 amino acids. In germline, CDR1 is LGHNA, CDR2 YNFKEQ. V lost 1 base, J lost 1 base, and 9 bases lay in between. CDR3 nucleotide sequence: TGTGCCAGCAGCCAAGGAGGGGTGGGCACAGATACGCAGTATTTT. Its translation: CASSQGGVGTDTQYF.

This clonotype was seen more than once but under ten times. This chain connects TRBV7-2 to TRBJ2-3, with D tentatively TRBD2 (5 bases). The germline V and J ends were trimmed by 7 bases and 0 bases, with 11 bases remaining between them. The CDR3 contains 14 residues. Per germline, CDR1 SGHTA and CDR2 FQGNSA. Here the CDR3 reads CASKRSSSTDTQYF. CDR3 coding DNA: TGTGCCAGCAAGCGGAGCTCTAGCACAGATACGCAGTATTTT.